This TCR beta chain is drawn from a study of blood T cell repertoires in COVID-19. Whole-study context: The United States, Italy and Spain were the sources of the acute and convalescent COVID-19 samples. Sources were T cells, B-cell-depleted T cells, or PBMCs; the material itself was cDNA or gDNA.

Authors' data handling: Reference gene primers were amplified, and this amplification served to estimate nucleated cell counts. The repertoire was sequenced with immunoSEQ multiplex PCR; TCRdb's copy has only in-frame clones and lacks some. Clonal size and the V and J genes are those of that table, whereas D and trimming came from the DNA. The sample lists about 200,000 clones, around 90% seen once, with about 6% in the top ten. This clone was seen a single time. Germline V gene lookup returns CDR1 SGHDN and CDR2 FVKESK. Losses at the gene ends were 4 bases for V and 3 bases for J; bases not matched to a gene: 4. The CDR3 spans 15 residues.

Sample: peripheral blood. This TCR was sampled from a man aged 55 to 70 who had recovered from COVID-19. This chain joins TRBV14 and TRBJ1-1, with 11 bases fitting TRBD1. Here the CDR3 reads CASSPLDRGHTEAFF. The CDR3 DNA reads TGTGCCAGCAGCCCCCTGGACAGGGGGCACACTGAAGCTTTCTTT.